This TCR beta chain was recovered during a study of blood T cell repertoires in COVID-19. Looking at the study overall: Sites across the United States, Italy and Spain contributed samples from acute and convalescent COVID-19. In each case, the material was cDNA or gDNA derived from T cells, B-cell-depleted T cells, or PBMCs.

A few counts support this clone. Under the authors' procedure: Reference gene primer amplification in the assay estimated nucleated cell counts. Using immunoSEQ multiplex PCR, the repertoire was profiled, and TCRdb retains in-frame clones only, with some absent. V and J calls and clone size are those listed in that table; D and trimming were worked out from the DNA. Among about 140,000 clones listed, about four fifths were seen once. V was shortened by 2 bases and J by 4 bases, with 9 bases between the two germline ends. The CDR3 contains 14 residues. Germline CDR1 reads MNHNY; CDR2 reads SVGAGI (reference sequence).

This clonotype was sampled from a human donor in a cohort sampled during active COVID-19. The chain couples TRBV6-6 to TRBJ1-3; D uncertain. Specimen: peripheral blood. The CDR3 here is CASSYRGLGNTIYF. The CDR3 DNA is TGTGCCAGCAGTTACAGAGGCCTCGGAAACACCATATATTTT.